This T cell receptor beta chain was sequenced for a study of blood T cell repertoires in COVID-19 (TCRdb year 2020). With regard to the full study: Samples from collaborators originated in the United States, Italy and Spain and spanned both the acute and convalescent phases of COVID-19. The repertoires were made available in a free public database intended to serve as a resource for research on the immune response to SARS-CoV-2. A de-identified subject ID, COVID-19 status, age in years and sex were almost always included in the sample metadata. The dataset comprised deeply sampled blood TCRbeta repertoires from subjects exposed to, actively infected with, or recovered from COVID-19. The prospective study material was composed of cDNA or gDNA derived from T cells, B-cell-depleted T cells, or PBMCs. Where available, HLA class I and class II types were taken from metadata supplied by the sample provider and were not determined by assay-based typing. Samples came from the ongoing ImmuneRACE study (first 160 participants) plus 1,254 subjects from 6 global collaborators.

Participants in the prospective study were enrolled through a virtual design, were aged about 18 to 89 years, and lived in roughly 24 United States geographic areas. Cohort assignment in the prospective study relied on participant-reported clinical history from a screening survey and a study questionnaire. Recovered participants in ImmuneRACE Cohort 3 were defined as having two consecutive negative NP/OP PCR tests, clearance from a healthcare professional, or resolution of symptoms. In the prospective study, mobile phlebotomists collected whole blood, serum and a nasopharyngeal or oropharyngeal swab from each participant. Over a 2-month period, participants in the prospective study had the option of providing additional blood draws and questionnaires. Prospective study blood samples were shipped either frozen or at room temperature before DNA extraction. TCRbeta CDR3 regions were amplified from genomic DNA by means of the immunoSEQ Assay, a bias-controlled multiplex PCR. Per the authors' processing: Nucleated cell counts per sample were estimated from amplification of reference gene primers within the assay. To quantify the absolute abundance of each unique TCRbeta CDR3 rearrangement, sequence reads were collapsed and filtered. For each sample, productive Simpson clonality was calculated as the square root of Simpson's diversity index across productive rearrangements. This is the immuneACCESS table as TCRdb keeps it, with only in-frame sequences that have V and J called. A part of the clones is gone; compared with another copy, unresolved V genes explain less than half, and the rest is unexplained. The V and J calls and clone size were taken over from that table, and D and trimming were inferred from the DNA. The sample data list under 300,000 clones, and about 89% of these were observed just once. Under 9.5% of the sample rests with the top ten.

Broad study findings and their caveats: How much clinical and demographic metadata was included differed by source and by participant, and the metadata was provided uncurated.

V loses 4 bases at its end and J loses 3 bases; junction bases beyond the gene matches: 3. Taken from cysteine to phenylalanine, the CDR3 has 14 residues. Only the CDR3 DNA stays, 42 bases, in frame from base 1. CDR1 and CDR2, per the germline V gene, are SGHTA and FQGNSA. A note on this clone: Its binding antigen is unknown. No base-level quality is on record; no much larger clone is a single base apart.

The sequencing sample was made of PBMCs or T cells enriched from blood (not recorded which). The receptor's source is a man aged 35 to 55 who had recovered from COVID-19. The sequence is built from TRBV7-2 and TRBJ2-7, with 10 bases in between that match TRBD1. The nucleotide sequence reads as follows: TGTGCCAGCAGCTCCGGGACAGGGGACTACGAGCAGTACTTC. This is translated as CASSSGTGDYEQYF. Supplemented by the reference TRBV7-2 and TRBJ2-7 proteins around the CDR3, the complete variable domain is GAGVSQSPSNKVTEKGKDVELRCDPISGHTALYWYRQSLGQGLEFLIYFQGNSAPDKSGLPSDRFSAERTGGSVSTLTIQRTQQEDSAVYLCASSSGTGDYEQYFGPGTRLTVT.